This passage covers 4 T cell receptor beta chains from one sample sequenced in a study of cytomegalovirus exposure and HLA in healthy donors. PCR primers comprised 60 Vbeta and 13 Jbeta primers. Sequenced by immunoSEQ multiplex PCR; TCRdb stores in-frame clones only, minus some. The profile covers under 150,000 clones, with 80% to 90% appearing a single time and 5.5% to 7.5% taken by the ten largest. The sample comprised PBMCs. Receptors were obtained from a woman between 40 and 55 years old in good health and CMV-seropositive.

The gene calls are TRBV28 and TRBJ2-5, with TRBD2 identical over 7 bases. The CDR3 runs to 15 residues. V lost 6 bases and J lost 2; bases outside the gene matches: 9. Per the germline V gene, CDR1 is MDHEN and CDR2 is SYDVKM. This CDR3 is CASSPGGEGQETQYF. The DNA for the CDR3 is TGTGCCAGCAGCCCTGGGGGGGAGGGTCAAGAGACCCAGTACTTC.

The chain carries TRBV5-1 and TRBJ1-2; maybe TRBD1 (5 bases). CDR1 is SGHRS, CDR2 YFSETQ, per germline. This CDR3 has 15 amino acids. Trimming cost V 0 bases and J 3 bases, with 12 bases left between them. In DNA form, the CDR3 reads TGCGCCAGCAGCTTGGCCGGGGGAGGGGACTATGGCTACACCTTC. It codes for CASSLAGGGDYGYTF. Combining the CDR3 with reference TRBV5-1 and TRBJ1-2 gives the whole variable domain KAGVTQTPRYLIKTRGQQVTLSCSPISGHRSVSWYQQTPGQGLQFLFEYFSETQRNKGNFPGRFSGRQFSNSRSEMNVSTLELGDSALYLCASSLAGGGDYGYTFGSGTRLTVV.

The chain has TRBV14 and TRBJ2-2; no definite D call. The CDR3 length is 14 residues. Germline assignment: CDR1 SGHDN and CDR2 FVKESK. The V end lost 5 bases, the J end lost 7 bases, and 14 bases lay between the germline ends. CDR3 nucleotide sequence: TGTGCCAGCAGCAAGGCCCGGGTTAGCGGGGAGCTGTTTTTT. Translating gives CASSKARVSGELFF.

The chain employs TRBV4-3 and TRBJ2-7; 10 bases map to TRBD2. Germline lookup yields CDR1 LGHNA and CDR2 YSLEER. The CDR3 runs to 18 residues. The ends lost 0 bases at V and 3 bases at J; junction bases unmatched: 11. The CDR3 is CASSQDFPLLAGLYEQYF. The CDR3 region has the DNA TGCGCCAGCAGCCAAGATTTCCCCCTACTAGCGGGACTCTACGAGCAGTACTTC.